This T cell receptor (beta chain) was identified during a study of T cell repertoires in cytomegalovirus infection. This clonotype was seen more than once but under ten times. MiXCR was run by TCRdb on the reads, yielding one entry per CDR3 protein. In the table there are approximately 290,000 distinct CDR3 sequences, about 25% of which are singletons. The CDR3 sequence is 16 residues long. Looked up from germline, CDR1 is SGHAT and CDR2 is FQNNGV. Trimming took off 1 base at V and 0 bases at J, with 9 bases between the two ends. V gene TRBV11-2 combines with J gene TRBJ1-4, with D unclear. The receptor was derived from a human donor in good health (CMV status not recorded). Some clones in this sample may be carry-over from other donors' samples. Sequences were obtained from PBMCs. CDR3 protein: CASSLAVLATNEKLFF. CDR3 nucleotide sequence: TGTGCCAGCAGCTTAGCTGTGCTTGCAACTAATGAAAAACTGTTTTTT. The full variable domain, in which reference TRBV11-2 and TRBJ1-4 provide the parts outside the CDR3, is EAGVAQSPRYKIIEKRQSVAFWCNPISGHATLYWYQQILGQGPKLLIQFQNNGVVDDSQLPKDRFSAERLKGVDSTLKIQPAKLEDSAVYLCASSLAVLATNEKLFFGSGTQLSVL.